This paragraph reports one T cell receptor beta chain. Its target is not known. The authors loaded 150 to 250 ng DNA, about 30,000 T cell genomes, into sorted-subset replicate PCRs. Original methodology: There were no quality scores in the junction-only immunoSEQ sequences, so filtering differed. Profiling relied on immunoSEQ multiplex PCR, and the TCRdb table lists in-frame clones only, not all of them. V and J calls and clone size are copied from that table; D and trimming were computed from the DNA. The table includes millions of clones, 85% to 95% detected once. This record comes from a study of shared clonotypes between healthy human individuals. Findings and caveats of the study: It was anticipated that sequencing depth would influence how many clonotypes donors shared.

CDR3 size: 14 residues. Germline CDR1 SGHRS, CDR2 YFSETQ. Trimming stripped 0 bases from V and 7 bases from J, with 10 bases between. This clonotype was sampled from a man aged 18 to 29 in good health. This chain links TRBV5-1 with TRBJ1-4; D is perhaps TRBD1 (5 bases). The sequencing input was naive CD4+ T cells sorted from blood. Stated subset: CD45RA+ positively selected. The CDR3 loop reads CASSLDQGGEKLFF. The CDR3, as DNA: TGCGCCAGCAGCTTGGACCAGGGTGGTGAAAAACTGTTTTTT.